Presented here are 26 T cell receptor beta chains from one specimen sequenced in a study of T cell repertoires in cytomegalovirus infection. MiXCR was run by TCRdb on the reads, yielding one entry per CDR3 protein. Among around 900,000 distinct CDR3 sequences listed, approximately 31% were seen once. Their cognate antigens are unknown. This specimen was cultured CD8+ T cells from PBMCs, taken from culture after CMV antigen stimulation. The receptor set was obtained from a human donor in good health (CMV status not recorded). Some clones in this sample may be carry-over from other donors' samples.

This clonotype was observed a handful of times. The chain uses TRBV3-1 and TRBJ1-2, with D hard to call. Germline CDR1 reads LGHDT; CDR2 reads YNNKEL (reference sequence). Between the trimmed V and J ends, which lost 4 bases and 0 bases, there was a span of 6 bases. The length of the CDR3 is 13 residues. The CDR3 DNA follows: TGTGCCAGCAGCCCCGTCACTAACTATGGCTACACCTTC. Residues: CASSPVTNYGYTF.

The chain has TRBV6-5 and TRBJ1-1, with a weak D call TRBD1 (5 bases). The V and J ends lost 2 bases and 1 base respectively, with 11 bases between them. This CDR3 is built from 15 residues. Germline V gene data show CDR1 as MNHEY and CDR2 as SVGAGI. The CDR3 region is CASSYNPGANTEAFF. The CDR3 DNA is TGTGCCAGCAGTTACAACCCCGGGGCGAACACTGAAGCTTTCTTT.

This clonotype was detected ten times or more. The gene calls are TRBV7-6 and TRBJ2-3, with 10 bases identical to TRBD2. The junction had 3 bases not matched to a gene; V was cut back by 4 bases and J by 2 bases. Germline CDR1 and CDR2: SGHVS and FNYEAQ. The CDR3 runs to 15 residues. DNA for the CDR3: TGTGCCAGCAGCTCTAGCGGGGGCTACACAGATACGCAGTATTTT. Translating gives CASSSSGGYTDTQYF.

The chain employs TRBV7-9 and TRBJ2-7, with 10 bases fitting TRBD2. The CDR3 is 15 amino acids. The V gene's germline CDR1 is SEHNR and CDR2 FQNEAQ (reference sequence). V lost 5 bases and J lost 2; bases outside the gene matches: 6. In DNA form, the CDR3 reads TGTGCCAGCAGCGTGACTAGCGGGTACCCCTACGAGCAGTACTTC. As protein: CASSVTSGYPYEQYF.

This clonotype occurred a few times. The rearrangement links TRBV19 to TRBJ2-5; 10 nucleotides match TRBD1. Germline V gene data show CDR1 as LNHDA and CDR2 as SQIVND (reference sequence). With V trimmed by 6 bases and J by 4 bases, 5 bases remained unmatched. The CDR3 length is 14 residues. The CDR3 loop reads CASRPTGGLETQYF. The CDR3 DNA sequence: TGTGCCAGTAGACCGACAGGGGGCCTAGAGACCCAGTACTTC.

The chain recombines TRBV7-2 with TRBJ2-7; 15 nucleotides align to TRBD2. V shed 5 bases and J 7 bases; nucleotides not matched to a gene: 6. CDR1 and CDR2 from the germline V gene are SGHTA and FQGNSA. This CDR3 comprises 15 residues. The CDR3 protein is CASSDGTSGGREQYV. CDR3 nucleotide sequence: TGTGCCAGCAGCGATGGGACTAGCGGGGGGCGTGAGCAGTACGTC.

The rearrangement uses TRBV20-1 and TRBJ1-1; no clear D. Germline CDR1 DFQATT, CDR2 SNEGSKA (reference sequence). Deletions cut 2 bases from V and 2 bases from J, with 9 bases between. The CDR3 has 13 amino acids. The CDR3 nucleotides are TGCAGTGCTAGATCGTCAACAAACACTGAAGCTTTCTTT. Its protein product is CSARSSTNTEAFF.

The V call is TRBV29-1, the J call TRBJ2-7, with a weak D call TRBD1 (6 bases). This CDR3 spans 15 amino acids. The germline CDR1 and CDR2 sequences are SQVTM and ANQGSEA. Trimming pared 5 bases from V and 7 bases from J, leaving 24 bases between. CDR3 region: CSVFPGDTTGREQYF. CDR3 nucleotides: TGCAGCGTTTTCCCCGGGGACACTACGGGACGGGAGCAGTACTTC.

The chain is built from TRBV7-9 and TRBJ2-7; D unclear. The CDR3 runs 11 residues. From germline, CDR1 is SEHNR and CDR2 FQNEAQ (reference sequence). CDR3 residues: CASSDSFEQYV. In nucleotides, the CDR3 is TGTGCCAGCTCCGATTCCTTCGAGCAGTACGTC.

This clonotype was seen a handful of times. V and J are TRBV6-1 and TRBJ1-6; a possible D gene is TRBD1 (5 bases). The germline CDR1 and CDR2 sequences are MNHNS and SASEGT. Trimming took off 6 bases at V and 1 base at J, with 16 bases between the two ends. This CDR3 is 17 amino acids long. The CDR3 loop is CASSPGTDVSYNSPLHF. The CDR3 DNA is TGTGCCAGCAGCCCCGGGACGGACGTGTCCTATAATTCACCCCTCCACTTT.

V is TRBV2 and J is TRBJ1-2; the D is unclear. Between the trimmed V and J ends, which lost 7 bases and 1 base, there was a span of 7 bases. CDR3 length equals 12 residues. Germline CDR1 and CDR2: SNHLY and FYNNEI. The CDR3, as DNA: TGTGCCAGCATTGGGAGTAACTATGGCTACACCTTC. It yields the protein CASIGSNYGYTF. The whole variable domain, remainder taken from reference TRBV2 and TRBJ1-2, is EPEVTQTPSHQVTQMGQEVILRCVPISNHLYFYWYRQILGQKVEFLVSFYNNEISEKSEIFDDQFSVERPDGSNFTLKIRSTKLEDSAMYFCASIGSNYGYTFGSGTRLTVV.

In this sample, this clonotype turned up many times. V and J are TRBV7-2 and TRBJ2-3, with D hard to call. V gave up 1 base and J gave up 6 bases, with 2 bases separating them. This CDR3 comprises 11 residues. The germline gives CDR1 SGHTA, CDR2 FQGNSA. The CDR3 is CASSLVDTQYF. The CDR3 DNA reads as TGTGCCAGCAGCTTAGTTGATACGCAGTATTTT.

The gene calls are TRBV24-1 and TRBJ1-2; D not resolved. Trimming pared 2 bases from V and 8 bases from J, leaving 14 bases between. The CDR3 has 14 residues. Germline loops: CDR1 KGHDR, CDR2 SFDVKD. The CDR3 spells CATSDSEENLGYTF. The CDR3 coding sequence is TGTGCCACCAGTGATTCGGAGGAAAATTTAGGCTACACCTTC.

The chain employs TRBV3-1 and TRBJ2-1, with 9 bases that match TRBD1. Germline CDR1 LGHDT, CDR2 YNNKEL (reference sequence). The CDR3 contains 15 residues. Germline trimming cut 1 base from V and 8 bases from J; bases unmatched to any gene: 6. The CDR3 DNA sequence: TGTGCCAGCAGCCAAGTCGACAGGGGGTGGGATGAGCAGTTCTTC. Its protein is CASSQVDRGWDEQFF.

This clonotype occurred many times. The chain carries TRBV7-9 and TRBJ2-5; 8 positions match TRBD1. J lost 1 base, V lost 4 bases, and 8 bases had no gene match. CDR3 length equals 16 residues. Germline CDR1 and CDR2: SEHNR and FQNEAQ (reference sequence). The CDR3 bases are TGTGCCAGCAGCTCACAAGAAGACAGGGGCCAAGAGACCCAGTACTTC. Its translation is CASSSQEDRGQETQYF.

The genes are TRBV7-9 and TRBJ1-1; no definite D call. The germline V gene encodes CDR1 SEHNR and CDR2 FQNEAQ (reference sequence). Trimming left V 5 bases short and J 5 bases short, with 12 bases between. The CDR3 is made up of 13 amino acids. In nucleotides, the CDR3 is TGTGCCAGCAGCCCTCCAGGAAAAACTGAAGCTTTCTTT. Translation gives CASSPPGKTEAFF. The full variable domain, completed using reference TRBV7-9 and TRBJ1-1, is DTGVSQNPRHKITKRGQNVTFRCDPISEHNRLYWYRQTLGQGPEFLTYFQNEAQLEKSRLLSDRFSAERPKGSFSTLEIQRTEQGDSAMYLCASSPPGKTEAFFGQGTRLTVV.

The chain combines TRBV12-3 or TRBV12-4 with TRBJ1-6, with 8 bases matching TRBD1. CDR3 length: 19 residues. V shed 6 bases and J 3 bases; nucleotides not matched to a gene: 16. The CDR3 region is CASSPEGQGSRNYNSPLHF. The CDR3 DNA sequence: TGTGCCAGCAGCCCCGAAGGACAGGGATCCCGGAACTATAATTCACCCCTCCACTTT.

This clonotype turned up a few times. Here the CDR3 DNA reads TGCGCCAGCAGCTCCGGGACAGGGAATAATGGCTACACCTTC. This gives the protein CASSSGTGNNGYTF. This chain uses TRBV5-1 with TRBJ1-2; 9 bases map to TRBD1. CDR3 length: 14 amino acids. Germline CDR1 and CDR2: SGHRS and YFSETQ. Trimming cost V 3 bases and J 6 bases; bases outside gene matches: 6.

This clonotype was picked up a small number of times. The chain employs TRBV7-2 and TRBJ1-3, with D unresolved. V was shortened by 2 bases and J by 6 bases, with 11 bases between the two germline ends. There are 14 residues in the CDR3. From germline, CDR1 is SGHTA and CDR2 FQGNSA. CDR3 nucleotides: TGTGCCAGCAGCTTAAAGGGTTTCGTAAACACCATATATTTT. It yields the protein CASSLKGFVNTIYF.

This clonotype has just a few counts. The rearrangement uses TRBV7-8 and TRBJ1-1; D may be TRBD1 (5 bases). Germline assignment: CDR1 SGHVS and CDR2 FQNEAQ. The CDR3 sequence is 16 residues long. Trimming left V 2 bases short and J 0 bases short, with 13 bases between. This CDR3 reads CASSLFPVGVNTEAFF. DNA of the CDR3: TGTGCCAGCAGCTTATTCCCCGTGGGGGTGAACACTGAAGCTTTCTTT.

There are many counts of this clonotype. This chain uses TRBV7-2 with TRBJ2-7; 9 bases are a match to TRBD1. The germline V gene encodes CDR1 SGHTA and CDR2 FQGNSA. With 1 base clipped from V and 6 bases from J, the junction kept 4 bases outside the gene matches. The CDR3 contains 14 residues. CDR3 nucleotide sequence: TGTGCCAGCAGCTTAGGGGACAGGGTGGGCGAGCAGTACGTC. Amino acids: CASSLGDRVGEQYV.

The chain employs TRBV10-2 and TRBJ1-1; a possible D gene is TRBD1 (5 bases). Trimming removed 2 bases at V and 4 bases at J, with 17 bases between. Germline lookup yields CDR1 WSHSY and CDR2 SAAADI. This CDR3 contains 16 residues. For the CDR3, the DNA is TGCGCCAGCAGTGAGCCGGGGGGGGGAGAGGGCACTGAAGCTTTCTTT. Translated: CASSEPGGGEGTEAFF.

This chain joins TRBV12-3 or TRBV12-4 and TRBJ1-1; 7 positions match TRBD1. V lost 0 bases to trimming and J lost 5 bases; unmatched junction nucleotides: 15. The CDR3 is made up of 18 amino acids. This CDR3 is CASSLAYMRGRNGTEAFF. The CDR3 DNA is TGTGCCAGCAGTTTAGCGTATATGAGGGGGCGGAATGGAACTGAAGCTTTCTTT.

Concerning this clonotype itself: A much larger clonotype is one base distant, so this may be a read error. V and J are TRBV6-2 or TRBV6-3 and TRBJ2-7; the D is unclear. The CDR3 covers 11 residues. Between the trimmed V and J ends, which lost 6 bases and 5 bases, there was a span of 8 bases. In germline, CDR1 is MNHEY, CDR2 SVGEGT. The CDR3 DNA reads TGTGCCAGCAGCGATACCCACGAGCAGTACTTC. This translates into CASSDTHEQYF.

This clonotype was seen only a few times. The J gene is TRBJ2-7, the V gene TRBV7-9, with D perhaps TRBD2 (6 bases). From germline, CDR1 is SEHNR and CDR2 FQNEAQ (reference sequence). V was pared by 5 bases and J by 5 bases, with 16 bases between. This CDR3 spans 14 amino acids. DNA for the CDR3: TGTGCCAGCAGCCGAGAGGGCGGGGCGCACGAGCAGTACGTC. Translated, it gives CASSREGGAHEQYV.

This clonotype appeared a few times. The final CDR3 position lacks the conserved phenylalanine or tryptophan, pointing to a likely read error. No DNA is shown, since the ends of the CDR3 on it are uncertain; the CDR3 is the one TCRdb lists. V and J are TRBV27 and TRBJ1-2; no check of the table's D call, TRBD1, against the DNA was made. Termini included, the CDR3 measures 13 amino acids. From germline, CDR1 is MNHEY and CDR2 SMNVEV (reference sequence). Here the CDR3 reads CASSLTRQSDLRI.